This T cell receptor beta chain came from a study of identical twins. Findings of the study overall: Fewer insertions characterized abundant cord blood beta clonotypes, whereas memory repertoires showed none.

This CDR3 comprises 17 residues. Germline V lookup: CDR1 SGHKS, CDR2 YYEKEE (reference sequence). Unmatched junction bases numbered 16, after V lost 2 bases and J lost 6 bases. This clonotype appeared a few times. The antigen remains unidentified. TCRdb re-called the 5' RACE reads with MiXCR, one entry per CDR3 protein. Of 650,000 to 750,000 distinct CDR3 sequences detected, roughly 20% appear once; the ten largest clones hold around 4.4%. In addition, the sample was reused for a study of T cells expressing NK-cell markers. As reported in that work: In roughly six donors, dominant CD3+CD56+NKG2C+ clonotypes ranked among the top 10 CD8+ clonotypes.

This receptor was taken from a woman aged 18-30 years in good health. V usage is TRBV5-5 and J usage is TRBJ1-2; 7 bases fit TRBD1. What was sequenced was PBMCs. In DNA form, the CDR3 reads TGTGCCAGCAGCTTAACCGGGACAGAGTCTTTCCCCCATGGCTACACCTTC. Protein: CASSLTGTESFPHGYTF. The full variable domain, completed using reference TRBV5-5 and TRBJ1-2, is DAGVTQSPTHLIKTRGQQVTLRCSPISGHKSVSWYQQVLGQGPQFIFQYYEKEERGRGNFPDRFSARQFPNYSSELNVNALLLGDSALYLCASSLTGTESFPHGYTFGSGTRLTVV.